Presented here are 23 T cell receptor beta chains from one specimen sequenced in a study of T cells in narcolepsy. Libraries were prepared by immunoSEQ multiplex PCR; TCRdb keeps only in-frame clonotypes and omits some of them. The repertoire holds fewer than 35,000 clones, with around four fifths as singletons. The specimen sequenced was CD45RA- memory CD4+ T cells from PBMCs. These receptors originate from a human donor with narcolepsy.

The V call is TRBV6-1, the J call TRBJ1-4; no reliable D call. CDR3 length equals 15 residues. V lost 5 bases, J lost 2 bases, and 12 bases lay in between. Germline V gene sequence: CDR1 MNHNS, CDR2 SASEGT. DNA for the CDR3: TGTGCCAGCAGTCCGGGCCCTTCCACTAATGAAAAACTGTTTTTT. This codes for CASSPGPSTNEKLFF.

The V gene is TRBV6-5, the J gene TRBJ2-5; D is perhaps TRBD2 (6 bases). Germline V gene data show CDR1 as MNHEY and CDR2 as SVGAGI. The V and J ends lost 0 bases and 1 base respectively, with 12 bases between them. The CDR3 is 16 residues long. CDR3 bases: TGTGCCAGCAGTTACTCGGGGCGGGGCCCCCAAGAGACCCAGTACTTC. Protein product: CASSYSGRGPQETQYF.

This clone was recorded a few times. CDR3 residues: CASSLEARLRLGYTF. CDR3 nucleotide sequence: TGTGCCAGCAGCTTAGAAGCGAGACTTAGGCTTGGCTACACCTTC. The chain uses TRBV7-2 and TRBJ1-2; D remains ambiguous. The V gene's germline CDR1 is SGHTA and CDR2 FQGNSA. The length of the CDR3 is 15 residues. V lost 1 base and J 7 bases, leaving 16 bases between the germline ends.

J is TRBJ1-1 and V is TRBV6-6; D is unresolved. V lost 8 bases and J 3 bases, leaving 10 bases between the germline ends. This CDR3 comprises 12 residues. Germline lookup yields CDR1 MNHNY and CDR2 SVGAGI (reference sequence). The CDR3 reads CASVVGDTEAFF. Written as DNA, the CDR3 is TGTGCCAGCGTGGTTGGGGACACTGAAGCTTTCTTT.

The CDR3 spells CASMEPGTGRYEQYF. As DNA, the CDR3 is TGTGCCAGTATGGAACCCGGGACAGGCCGTTACGAGCAGTACTTC. The chain joins TRBV6-1 to TRBJ2-7, with 8 bases lining up with TRBD1. The CDR3 runs 15 residues. Germline V gene sequence: CDR1 MNHNS, CDR2 SASEGT. V shed 9 bases, J shed 4 bases, and the junction held 14 bases outside the gene matches.

The chain recombines TRBV18 with TRBJ2-7; unclear D gene. This CDR3 has 12 residues. Trimming pared 3 bases from V and 5 bases from J, leaving 8 bases between. The V gene's germline CDR1 is KGHSH and CDR2 LQKENI. CDR3: CASSPTGDEQYF. The DNA of the CDR3 is TGTGCCAGCTCACCCACCGGTGACGAGCAGTACTTC. Using reference TRBV18 and TRBJ2-7 for the parts outside the CDR3, the full variable domain is NAGVMQNPRHLVRRRGQEARLRCSPMKGHSHVYWYRQLPEEGLKFMVYLQKENIIDESGMPKERFSAEFPKEGPSILRIQQVVRGDSAAYFCASSPTGDEQYFGPGTRLTVT.

The chain joins TRBV4-1 to TRBJ1-5; D is perhaps TRBD1 (5 bases). Trimming removed 1 base from V and 2 bases from J, with 12 bases in between. Germline CDR1 and CDR2: MGHRA and YSYEKL. The CDR3 covers 16 residues. The CDR3 sequence: CASSQVTGLGNQPQHF. DNA of the CDR3: TGCGCCAGCAGCCAAGTGACGGGGCTTGGCAATCAGCCCCAGCATTTT.

The chain uses TRBV19 and TRBJ2-2; D gene ambiguous. V was cut by 3 bases and J by 5 bases, with 10 bases left in between. Germline assignment: CDR1 LNHDA and CDR2 SQIVND (reference sequence). This CDR3 is 14 amino acids long. This CDR3 is CASSISEVTGELFF. The CDR3 nucleotides are TGTGCCAGTAGTATCTCAGAGGTGACCGGGGAGCTGTTTTTT.

The chain links TRBV7-2 to TRBJ2-1; 11 nucleotides align to TRBD2. Germline V gives CDR1 SGHTA, CDR2 FQGNSA. The CDR3 is made up of 15 amino acids. V trimming: 0 bases; J trimming: 6 bases; junction bases outside the gene matches: 1. DNA for the CDR3: TGTGCCAGCAGCTTAGCTAGCGGGGGGGGCAATGAGCAGTTCTTC. Its translation is CASSLASGGGNEQFF. The full variable domain, with the rest looked up from reference TRBV7-2 and TRBJ2-1, is GAGVSQSPSNKVTEKGKDVELRCDPISGHTALYWYRQSLGQGLEFLIYFQGNSAPDKSGLPSDRFSAERTGGSVSTLTIQRTQQEDSAVYLCASSLASGGGNEQFFGPGTRLTVL.

J is TRBJ2-1 and V is TRBV7-3; 10 bases line up with TRBD1. V trimming: 4 bases; J trimming: 1 base; junction bases outside the gene matches: 7. CDR1 is SGHTA, CDR2 FQGTGA, per germline. The CDR3 runs 17 residues. The CDR3 here is CASSSGTGDGSYNEQFF. For the CDR3, the DNA is TGTGCCAGCAGCTCCGGGACAGGGGATGGATCCTACAATGAGCAGTTCTTC.

The chain employs TRBV27 and TRBJ1-2; D not certain. Germline-derived CDR1 and CDR2 are MNHEY and SMNVEV (reference sequence). This CDR3 has 15 amino acids. Trimming stripped 5 bases from V and 2 bases from J, with 15 bases between. DNA for the CDR3: TGTGCCAGCAGTACCGACCCGGACGGAAACTATGGCTACACCTTC. It encodes CASSTDPDGNYGYTF.

This clone was seen a single time. V gene TRBV7-3 combines with J gene TRBJ2-1; D might be TRBD1 (6 bases). The CDR3 contains 15 residues. From germline, CDR1 is SGHTA and CDR2 FQGTGA. Trimming pared 4 bases from V and 6 bases from J, leaving 16 bases between. CDR3: CASSSTPGHVNEQFF. The CDR3, as DNA: TGTGCCAGCAGCTCTACTCCGGGACATGTCAATGAGCAGTTCTTC.

J is TRBJ2-7 and V is TRBV6-1; no clear D gene. CDR1 is MNHNS, CDR2 SASEGT, per germline. CDR3 length: 15 amino acids. Trimming pared 7 bases from V and 3 bases from J, leaving 19 bases between. The DNA for the CDR3 is TGTGCCAGCATGGAGATGACCGGGCGATTCTACGAGCAGTACTTC. This sequence encodes CASMEMTGRFYEQYF.

The CDR3 protein is CASSNDYYGYTF. DNA for the CDR3: TGTGCCAGCAGTAACGACTACTATGGCTACACCTTC. This chain uses TRBV28 with TRBJ1-2; D unresolved. The CDR3 length is 12 residues. Germline V gives CDR1 MDHEN, CDR2 SYDVKM. Trimming stripped 5 bases from V and 3 bases from J, with 7 bases between.

The rearrangement joins TRBV2 to TRBJ2-7, with D maybe TRBD1 (6 bases). V lost 0 bases to trimming and J lost 3 bases, with 18 bases between them. The CDR3 is made up of 17 amino acids. The germline gives CDR1 SNHLY, CDR2 FYNNEI. CDR3 in amino acids: CASSEALRRGSLYEQYF. As DNA, the CDR3 is TGTGCCAGCAGTGAAGCGCTTCGAAGGGGGAGCCTCTACGAGCAGTACTTC. Drawing the rest from reference TRBV2 and TRBJ2-7, the complete variable domain is EPEVTQTPSHQVTQMGQEVILRCVPISNHLYFYWYRQILGQKVEFLVSFYNNEISEKSEIFDDQFSVERPDGSNFTLKIRSTKLEDSAMYFCASSEALRRGSLYEQYFGPGTRLTVT.

The chain combines TRBV7-6 with TRBJ2-1, with D maybe TRBD2 (5 bases). With 4 bases removed from V and 0 bases from J, the gap between germline ends came to 10 bases. The CDR3 sequence is 15 residues long. The germline CDR1 and CDR2 sequences are SGHVS and FNYEAQ. The CDR3 DNA is TGTGCCAGCAGCTCCTCCGGGGTCTCCTACAATGAGCAGTTCTTC. Amino acids: CASSSSGVSYNEQFF.

The chain recombines TRBV10-2 with TRBJ2-3; no clear D gene. Germline V gene lookup returns CDR1 WSHSY and CDR2 SAAADI. This CDR3 is 14 amino acids long. V was clipped by 0 bases and J by 5 bases, with 9 bases between them. CDR3 DNA: TGCGCCAGCAGTGAGTCGGCCTACGGAGATACGCAGTATTTT. Amino acid sequence: CASSESAYGDTQYF.

V usage is TRBV5-1 and J usage is TRBJ2-7; 8 nucleotides line up with TRBD1. The CDR3 consists of 16 residues. Unmatched junction bases numbered 10, after V lost 0 bases and J lost 5 bases. Per germline, CDR1 SGHRS and CDR2 YFSETQ. DNA for the CDR3: TGCGCCAGCAGCTTGGACAGGGGGTCATCGTTTGACGAGCAGTACTTC. It yields the protein CASSLDRGSSFDEQYF.

This chain uses TRBV11-2 with TRBJ1-1, with a tentative D call TRBD1 (6 bases). Germline loops: CDR1 SGHAT, CDR2 FQNNGV. CDR3 size: 16 residues. Trimming removed 5 bases from V and 0 bases from J, with 16 bases in between. The CDR3 nucleotides read TGTGCCAGCAGCCCCCGACAGGACCCCATGAACACTGAAGCTTTCTTT. Amino acids: CASSPRQDPMNTEAFF. Supplemented by reference TRBV11-2 and TRBJ1-1, the full variable domain reads EAGVAQSPRYKIIEKRQSVAFWCNPISGHATLYWYQQILGQGPKLLIQFQNNGVVDDSQLPKDRFSAERLKGVDSTLKIQPAKLEDSAVYLCASSPRQDPMNTEAFFGQGTRLTVV.

This clone was picked up a small number of times. The gene calls are TRBV19 and TRBJ2-7, with D hard to call. This CDR3 comprises 15 residues. Germline values: CDR1 LNHDA, CDR2 SQIVND (reference sequence). Trimming stripped 2 bases from V and 1 base from J, with 12 bases between. The CDR3 bases are TGTGCCAGTAGTATATCATCTCGTTGGTCCTACGAGCAGTACTTC. Amino acid sequence: CASSISSRWSYEQYF.

V is TRBV9 and J is TRBJ2-3, with 12 bases lining up with TRBD2. V trimming: 4 bases; J trimming: 2 bases; junction bases outside the gene matches: 5. This CDR3 region has 16 residues. The V gene's germline CDR1 is SGDLS and CDR2 YYNGEE. As DNA, the CDR3 is TGTGCCAGCAGCCCACGACTAGCGGGGGTCACAGATACGCAGTATTTT. Translating gives CASSPRLAGVTDTQYF.

This rearrangement joins TRBV18 to TRBJ2-3; D tentatively reads TRBD1 or TRBD2 (5 bases each). Germline CDR1 KGHSH, CDR2 LQKENI. V gave up 3 bases and J gave up 2 bases, with 15 bases separating them. CDR3 length equals 16 residues. CDR3 residues: CASSPNPGTLTDTQYF. In DNA form, the CDR3 reads TGTGCCAGCTCACCCAACCCCGGGACCCTCACAGATACGCAGTATTTT.

V gene TRBV15 combines with J gene TRBJ1-5, with D possibly matching TRBD1 (5 bases). V gave up 4 bases and J gave up 2 bases, with 12 bases separating them. The CDR3 spans 15 residues. The germline V gene has CDR1 LNHNV and CDR2 YYDKDF (reference sequence). CDR3 nucleotide sequence: TGTGCCACCAGCAATCATCTAGGGGGCAATCAGCCCCAGCATTTT. This encodes CATSNHLGGNQPQHF.